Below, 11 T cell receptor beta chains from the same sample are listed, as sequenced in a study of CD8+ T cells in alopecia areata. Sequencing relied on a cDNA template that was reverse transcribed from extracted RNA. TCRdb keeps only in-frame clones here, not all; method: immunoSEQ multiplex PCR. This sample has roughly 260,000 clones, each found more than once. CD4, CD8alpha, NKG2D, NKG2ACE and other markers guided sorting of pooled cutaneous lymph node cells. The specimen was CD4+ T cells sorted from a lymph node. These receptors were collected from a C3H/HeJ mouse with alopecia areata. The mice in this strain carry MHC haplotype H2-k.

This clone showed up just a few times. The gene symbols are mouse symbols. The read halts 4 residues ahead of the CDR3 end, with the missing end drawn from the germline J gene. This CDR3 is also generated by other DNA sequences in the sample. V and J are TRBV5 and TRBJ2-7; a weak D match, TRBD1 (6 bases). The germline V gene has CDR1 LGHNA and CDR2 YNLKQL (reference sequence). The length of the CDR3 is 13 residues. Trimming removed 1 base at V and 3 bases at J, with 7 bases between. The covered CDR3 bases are TGTGCCAGCAGCCAAGGGACAGTCTAT. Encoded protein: CASSQGTVY. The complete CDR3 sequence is CASSQGTVYEQYF.

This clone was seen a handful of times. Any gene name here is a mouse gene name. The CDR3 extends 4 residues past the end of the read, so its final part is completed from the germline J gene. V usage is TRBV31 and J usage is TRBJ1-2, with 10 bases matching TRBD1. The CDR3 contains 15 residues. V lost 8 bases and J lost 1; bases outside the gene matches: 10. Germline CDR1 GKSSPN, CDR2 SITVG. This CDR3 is CASSLRDRGNSDYTF. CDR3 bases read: TGTGCCAGCAGCCTCCGGGACAGGGGAAACTCC. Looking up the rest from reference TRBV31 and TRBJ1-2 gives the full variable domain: AQTIHQWPVAEIKAVGSPLSLGCTIKGKSSPNLYWYWQATGGTLQQLFYSITVGQVESVVQLNLSASRPKDDQFILSTEKLLLSHSGFYLCASSLRDRGNSDYTFGSGTRLLVI.

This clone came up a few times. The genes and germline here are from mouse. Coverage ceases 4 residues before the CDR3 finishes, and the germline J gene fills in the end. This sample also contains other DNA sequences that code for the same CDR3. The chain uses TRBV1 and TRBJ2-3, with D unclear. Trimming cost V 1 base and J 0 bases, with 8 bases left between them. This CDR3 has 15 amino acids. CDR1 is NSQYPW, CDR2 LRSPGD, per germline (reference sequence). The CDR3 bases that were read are TGCACCTGCAGTGCAGTTGGGTCTAGTGCAGAA. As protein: CTCSAVGSSAE. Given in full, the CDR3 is CTCSAVGSSAETLYF. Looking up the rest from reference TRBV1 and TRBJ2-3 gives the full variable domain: VTLLEQNPRWRLVPRGQAVNLRCILKNSQYPWMSWYQQDLQKQLQWLFTLRSPGDKEVKSLPGADYLATRVTDTELRLQVANMSQGRTLYCTCSAVGSSAETLYFGSGTRLTVL.

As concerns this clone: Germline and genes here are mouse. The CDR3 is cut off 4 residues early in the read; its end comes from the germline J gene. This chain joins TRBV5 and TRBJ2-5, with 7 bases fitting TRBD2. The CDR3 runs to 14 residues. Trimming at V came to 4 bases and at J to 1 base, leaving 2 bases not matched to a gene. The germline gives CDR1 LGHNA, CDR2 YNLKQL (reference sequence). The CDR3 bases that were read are TGTGCCAGCAGCCTCGACTGGGACCAAGAC. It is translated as CASSLDWDQD. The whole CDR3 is CASSLDWDQDTQYF.

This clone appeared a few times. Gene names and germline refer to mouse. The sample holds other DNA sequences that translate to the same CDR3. The CDR3 sequence is CASSRQGSDYTF. The part of the CDR3 DNA that was read is TGTGCTAGCAGTAGACAGGGTTCC. The chain joins TRBV17 to TRBJ1-2; possible D gene TRBD1, 5 bases. The missing CDR3 end, 4 residues past where the read stops, is filled in from the germline J gene. CDR1 is MNHDT, CDR2 YYDKIL, per germline. The CDR3 covers 12 residues.

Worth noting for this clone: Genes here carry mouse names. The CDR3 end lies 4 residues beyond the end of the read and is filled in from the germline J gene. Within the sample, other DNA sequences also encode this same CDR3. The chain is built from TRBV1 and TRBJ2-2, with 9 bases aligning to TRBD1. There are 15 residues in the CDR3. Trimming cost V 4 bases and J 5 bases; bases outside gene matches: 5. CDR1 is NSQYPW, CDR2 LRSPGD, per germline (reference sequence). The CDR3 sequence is CTCSEQGAGTGQLYF. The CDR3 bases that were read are TGCACCTGCAGTGAACAGGGGGCGGGAACCGGG.

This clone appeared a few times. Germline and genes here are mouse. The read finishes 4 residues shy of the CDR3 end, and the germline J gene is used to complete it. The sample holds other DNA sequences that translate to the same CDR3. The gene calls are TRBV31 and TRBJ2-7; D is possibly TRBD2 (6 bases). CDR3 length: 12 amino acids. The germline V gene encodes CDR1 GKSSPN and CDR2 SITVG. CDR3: CAWSLGGYEQYF. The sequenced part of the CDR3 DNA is TGTGCCTGGAGTCTGGGGGGTTAT.

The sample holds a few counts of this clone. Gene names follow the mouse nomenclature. The CDR3 bases that were read are TGTGCCAGCAGTGGGGGGGAGGCAGAA. It specifies CASSGGEAE. From start to end, the CDR3 is CASSGGEAETLYF. This chain connects TRBV13-1 to TRBJ2-3, with D maybe TRBD2 (6 bases). The read finishes 4 residues shy of the CDR3 end, and the germline J gene is used to complete it. Germline CDR1 reads NSHNY; CDR2 reads SYGAGN. The CDR3 covers 13 residues. Trimming took off 3 bases at V and 3 bases at J, with 8 bases between the two ends.

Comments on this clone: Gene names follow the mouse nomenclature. CDR3 protein: CASSQVLGSAETLYF. The covered CDR3 bases are TGTGCCAGCAGCCAAGTACTGGGGAGTGCAGAA. V gene TRBV5 combines with J gene TRBJ2-3; TRBD2 agrees at 7 bases. The read terminates 4 residues ahead of where the CDR3 ends, so the germline J gene completes it. The CDR3 length is 15 residues. V trimming: 1 base; J trimming: 0 bases; junction bases outside the gene matches: 1. Germline-derived CDR1 and CDR2 are LGHNA and YNLKQL (reference sequence).

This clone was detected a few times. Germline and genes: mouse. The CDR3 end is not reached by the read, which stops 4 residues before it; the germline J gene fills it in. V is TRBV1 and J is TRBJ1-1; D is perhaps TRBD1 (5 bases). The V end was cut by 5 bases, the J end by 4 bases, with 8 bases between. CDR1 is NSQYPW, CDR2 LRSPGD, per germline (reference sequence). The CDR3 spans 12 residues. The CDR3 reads CTCSRGGTEVFF. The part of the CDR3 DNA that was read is TGCACCTGCAGTCGGGGGGGCACA.

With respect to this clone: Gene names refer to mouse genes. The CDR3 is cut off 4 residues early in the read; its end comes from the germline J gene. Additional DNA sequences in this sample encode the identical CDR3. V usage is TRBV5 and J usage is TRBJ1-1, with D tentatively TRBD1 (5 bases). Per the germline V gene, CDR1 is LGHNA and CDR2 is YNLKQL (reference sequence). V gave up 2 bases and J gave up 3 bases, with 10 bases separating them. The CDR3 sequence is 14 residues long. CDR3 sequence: CASSQQGGDTEVFF. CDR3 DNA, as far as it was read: TGTGCCAGCAGCCAACAGGGAGGCGACACA.